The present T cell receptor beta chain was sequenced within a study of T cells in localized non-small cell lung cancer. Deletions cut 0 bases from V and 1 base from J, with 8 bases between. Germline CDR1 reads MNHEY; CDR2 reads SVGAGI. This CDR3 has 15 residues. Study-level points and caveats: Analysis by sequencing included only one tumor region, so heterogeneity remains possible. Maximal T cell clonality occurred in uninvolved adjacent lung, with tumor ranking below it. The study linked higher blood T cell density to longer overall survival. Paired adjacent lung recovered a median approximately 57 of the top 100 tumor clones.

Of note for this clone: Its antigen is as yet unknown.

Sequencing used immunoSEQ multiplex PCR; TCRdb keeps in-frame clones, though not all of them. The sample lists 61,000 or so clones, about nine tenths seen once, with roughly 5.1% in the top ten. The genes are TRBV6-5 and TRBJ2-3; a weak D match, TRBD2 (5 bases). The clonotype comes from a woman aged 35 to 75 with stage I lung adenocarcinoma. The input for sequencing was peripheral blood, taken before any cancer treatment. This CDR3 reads CASSYSLARTDTQYF. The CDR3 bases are TGTGCCAGCAGTTACTCTTTAGCGCGCACAGATACGCAGTATTTT.